This T cell receptor (beta chain) was sequenced in a study of cytomegalovirus exposure and HLA in healthy donors. Whole-study results and caveats: Across HLA loci, a later analysis found differing TCR association rates, with DRB1 most and HLA-C fewest.

Notes on this clone: As yet, its antigen is unknown.

The CDR3 has 15 amino acids. J gave up 3 bases and V 3 bases, and 2 bases lay outside the gene matches. Germline loops: CDR1 KGHSH, CDR2 LQKENI. The PCR employed 60 Vbeta primers together with 13 Jbeta primers. Sequencing was performed with immunoSEQ multiplex PCR; in TCRdb, only in-frame clones are kept and a portion is missing. Seen here are over 80,000 clones, 65% to 85% observed once, and the top ten hold 13% to 15%. The sequence was collected from a woman in her 70s in good health and CMV-seropositive. The sequenced sample consisted of PBMCs. This rearrangement joins TRBV18 to TRBJ1-1; 12 bases are a match to TRBD1. CDR3 protein: CASSPGTGGHTEAFF. For the CDR3, the DNA is TGTGCCAGCTCACCCGGGACAGGGGGCCACACTGAAGCTTTCTTT.